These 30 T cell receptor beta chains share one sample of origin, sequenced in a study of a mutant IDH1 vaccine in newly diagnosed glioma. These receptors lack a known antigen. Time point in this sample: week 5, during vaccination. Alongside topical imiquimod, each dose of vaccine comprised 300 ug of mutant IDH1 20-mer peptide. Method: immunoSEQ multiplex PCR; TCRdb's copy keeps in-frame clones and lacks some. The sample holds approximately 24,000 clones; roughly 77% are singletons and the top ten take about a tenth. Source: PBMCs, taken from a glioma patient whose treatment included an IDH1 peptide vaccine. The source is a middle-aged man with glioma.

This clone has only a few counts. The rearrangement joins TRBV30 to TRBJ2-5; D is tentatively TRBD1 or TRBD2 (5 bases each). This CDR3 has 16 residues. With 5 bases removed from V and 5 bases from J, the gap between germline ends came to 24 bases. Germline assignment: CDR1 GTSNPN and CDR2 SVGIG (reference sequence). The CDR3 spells CAWGSATVSRGETQYF. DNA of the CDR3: TGTGCCTGGGGCTCTGCGACGGTGAGCCGGGGCGAGACCCAGTACTTC.

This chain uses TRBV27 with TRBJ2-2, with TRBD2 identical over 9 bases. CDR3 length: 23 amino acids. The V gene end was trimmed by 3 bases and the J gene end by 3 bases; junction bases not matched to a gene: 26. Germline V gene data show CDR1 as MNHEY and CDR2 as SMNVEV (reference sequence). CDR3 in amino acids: CASSFLAQTIAGVPVGDTGELFF. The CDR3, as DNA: TGTGCCAGCAGTTTCCTTGCCCAAACTATAGCGGGAGTTCCCGTAGGGGACACCGGGGAGCTGTTTTTT.

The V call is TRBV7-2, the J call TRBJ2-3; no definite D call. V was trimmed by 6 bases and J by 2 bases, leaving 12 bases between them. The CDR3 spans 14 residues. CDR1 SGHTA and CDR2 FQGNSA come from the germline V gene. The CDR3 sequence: CASRPSPLTDTQYF. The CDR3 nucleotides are TGTGCCAGCAGGCCATCGCCTCTCACAGATACGCAGTATTTT.

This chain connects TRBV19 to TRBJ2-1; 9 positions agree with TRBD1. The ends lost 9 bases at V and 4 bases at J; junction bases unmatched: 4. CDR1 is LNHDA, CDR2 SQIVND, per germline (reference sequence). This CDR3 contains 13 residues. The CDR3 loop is CASPGQGYNEQFF. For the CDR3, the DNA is TGTGCCAGCCCGGGACAGGGTTACAATGAGCAGTTCTTC.

CDR3 loop: CASSHPAGREKLFF. The CDR3 DNA is TGTGCCAGCAGCCACCCAGCGGGACGTGAAAAACTGTTTTTT. This chain joins TRBV7-9 and TRBJ1-4, with D perhaps TRBD1 (5 bases). CDR3 length: 14 amino acids. Trimming shortened V by 5 bases and J by 7 bases, and 14 bases separated the two germline ends. The germline V gene has CDR1 SEHNR and CDR2 FQNEAQ (reference sequence).

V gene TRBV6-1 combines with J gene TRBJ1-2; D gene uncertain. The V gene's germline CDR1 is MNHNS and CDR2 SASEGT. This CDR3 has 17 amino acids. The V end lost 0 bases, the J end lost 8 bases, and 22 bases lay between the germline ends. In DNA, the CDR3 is TGTGCCAGCAGTGAAGCGGAAAGGCTACGGGCTCTACGAGGCTACACCTTC. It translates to CASSEAERLRALRGYTF.

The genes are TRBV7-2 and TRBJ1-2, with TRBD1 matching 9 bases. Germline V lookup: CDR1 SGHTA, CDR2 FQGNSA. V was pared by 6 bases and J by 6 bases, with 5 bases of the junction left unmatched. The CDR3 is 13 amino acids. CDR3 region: CASSLRDRDGYTF. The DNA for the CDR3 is TGTGCCAGCAGTCTCCGGGACAGGGATGGCTACACCTTC.

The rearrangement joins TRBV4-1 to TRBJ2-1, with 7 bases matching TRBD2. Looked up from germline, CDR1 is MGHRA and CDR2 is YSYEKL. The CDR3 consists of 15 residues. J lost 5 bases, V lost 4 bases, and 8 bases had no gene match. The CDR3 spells CASSLSSGPNNEQFF. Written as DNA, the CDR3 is TGCGCCAGCAGCCTGAGTAGCGGGCCAAACAATGAGCAGTTCTTC.

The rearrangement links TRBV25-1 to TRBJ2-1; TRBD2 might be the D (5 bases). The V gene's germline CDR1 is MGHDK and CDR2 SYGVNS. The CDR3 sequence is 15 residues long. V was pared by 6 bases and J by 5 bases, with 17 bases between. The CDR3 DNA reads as TGTGCCAGCAGCCGTTCCGGGGATAAGAACAATGAGCAGTTCTTC. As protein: CASSRSGDKNNEQFF.

For the CDR3, the DNA is TGCAGTGCTAGTTATGGGAATGAGCAGTTCTTC. It yields the protein CSASYGNEQFF. V is TRBV20-1 and J is TRBJ2-1, with D unresolved. Germline CDR1 reads DFQATT; CDR2 reads SNEGSKA (reference sequence). This CDR3 spans 11 amino acids. Trimming took 3 bases from V and 7 from J, leaving 7 bases between them.

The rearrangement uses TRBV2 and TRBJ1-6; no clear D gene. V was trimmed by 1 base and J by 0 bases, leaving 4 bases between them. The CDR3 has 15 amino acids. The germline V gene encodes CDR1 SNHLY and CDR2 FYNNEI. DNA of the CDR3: TGTGCCAGCAGTGAAGAGAGCTCCTATAATTCACCCCTCCACTTT. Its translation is CASSEESSYNSPLHF. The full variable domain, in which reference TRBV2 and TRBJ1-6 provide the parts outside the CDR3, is EPEVTQTPSHQVTQMGQEVILRCVPISNHLYFYWYRQILGQKVEFLVSFYNNEISEKSEIFDDQFSVERPDGSNFTLKIRSTKLEDSAMYFCASSEESSYNSPLHFGNGTRLTVT.

In DNA form, the CDR3 reads TGTGCCAGCAGCCAAGTGGGGACAGGGTGGTCAGAGACCCAGTACTTC. Translated, it gives CASSQVGTGWSETQYF. This chain links TRBV14 with TRBJ2-5, with TRBD1 matching 9 bases. CDR1 and CDR2 (germline): SGHDN, FVKESK. The CDR3 is made up of 16 amino acids. The V segment lost 1 base and the J segment 4 bases; nucleotides outside the gene matches: 7.

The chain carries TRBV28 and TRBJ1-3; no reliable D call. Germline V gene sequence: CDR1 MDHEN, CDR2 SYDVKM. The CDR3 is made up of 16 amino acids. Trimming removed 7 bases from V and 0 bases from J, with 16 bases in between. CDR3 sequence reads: CASIVRGPPSGNTIYF. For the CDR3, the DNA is TGTGCCAGCATTGTCCGGGGTCCCCCCTCTGGAAACACCATATATTTT.

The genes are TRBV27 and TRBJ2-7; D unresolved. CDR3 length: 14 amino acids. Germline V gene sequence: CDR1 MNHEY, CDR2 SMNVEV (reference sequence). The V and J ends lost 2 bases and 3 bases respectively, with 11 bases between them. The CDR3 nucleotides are TGTGCCAGCAGTTTAGGCCCTTACGGCTACGAGCAGTACTTC. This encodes CASSLGPYGYEQYF.

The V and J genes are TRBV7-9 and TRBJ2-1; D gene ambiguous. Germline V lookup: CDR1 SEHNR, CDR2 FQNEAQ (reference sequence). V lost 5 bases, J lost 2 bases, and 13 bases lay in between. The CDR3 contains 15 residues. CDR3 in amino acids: CASSPTMDPYNEQFF. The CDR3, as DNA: TGTGCCAGCAGCCCTACTATGGACCCCTACAATGAGCAGTTCTTC.

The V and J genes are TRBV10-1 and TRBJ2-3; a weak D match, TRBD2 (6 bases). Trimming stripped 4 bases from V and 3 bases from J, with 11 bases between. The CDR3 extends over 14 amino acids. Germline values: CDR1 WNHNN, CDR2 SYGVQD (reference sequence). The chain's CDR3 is CASSGGTVTDTQYF. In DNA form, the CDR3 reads TGCGCCAGCAGTGGAGGGACTGTTACAGATACGCAGTATTTT.

This CDR3 reads CASLTGNSGNTIYF. The CDR3 DNA sequence: TGTGCCAGTTTAACAGGGAACTCTGGAAACACCATATATTTT. The chain links TRBV19 to TRBJ1-3; weak D call: TRBD1 (6 bases). V was trimmed by 8 bases and J by 0 bases, leaving 11 bases between them. CDR3 size: 14 residues. Germline loops: CDR1 LNHDA, CDR2 SQIVND (reference sequence).

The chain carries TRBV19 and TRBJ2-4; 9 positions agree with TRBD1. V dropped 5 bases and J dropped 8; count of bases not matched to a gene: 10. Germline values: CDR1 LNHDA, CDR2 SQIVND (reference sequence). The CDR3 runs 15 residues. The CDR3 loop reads CASSPGDRVDDIQYF. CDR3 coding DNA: TGTGCCAGTAGTCCAGGGGACAGGGTGGATGACATTCAGTACTTC.

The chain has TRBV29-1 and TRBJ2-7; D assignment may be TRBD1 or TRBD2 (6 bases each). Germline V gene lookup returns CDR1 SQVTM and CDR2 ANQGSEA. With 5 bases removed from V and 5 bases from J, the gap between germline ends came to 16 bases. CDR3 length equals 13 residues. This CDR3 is CSVQPGAGDEQYF. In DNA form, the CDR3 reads TGCAGCGTTCAACCGGGGGCCGGAGACGAGCAGTACTTC.

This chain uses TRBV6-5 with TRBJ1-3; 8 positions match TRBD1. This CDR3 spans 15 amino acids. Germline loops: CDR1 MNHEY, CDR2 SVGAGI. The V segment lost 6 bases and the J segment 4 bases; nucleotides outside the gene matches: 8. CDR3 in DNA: TGTGCCAGCAGCCGACAGGGGAGGTCGGGAAACACCATATATTTT. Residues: CASSRQGRSGNTIYF.

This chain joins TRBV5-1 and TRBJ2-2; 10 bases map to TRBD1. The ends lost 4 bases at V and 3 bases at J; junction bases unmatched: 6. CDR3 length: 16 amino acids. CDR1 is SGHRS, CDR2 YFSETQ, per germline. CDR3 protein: CASSPRTGGDTGELFF. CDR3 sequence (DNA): TGCGCCAGCAGCCCCCGGACAGGGGGGGACACCGGGGAGCTGTTTTTT. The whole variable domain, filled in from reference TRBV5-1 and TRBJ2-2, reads KAGVTQTPRYLIKTRGQQVTLSCSPISGHRSVSWYQQTPGQGLQFLFEYFSETQRNKGNFPGRFSGRQFSNSRSEMNVSTLELGDSALYLCASSPRTGGDTGELFFGEGSRLTVL.

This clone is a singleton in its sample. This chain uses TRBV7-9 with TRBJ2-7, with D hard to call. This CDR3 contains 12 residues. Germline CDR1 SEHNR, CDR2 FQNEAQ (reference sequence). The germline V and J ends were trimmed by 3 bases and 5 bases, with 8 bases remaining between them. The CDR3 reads CASSLWKDEQYF. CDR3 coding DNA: TGTGCCAGCAGCTTGTGGAAGGACGAGCAGTACTTC.

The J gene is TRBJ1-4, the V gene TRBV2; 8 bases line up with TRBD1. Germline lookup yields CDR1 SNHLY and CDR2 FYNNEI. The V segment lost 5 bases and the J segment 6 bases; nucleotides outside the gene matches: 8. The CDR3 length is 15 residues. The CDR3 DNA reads TGTGCCAGCAGTCCACGGACAGGGCGTGATGAAAAACTGTTTTTT. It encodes CASSPRTGRDEKLFF.

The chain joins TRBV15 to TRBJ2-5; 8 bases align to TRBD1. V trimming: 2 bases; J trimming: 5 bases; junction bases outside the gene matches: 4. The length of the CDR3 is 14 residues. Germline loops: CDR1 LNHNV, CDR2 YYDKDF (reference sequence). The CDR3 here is CATSRQGAGETQYF. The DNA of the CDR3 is TGTGCCACCAGCAGACAGGGGGCAGGGGAGACCCAGTACTTC.

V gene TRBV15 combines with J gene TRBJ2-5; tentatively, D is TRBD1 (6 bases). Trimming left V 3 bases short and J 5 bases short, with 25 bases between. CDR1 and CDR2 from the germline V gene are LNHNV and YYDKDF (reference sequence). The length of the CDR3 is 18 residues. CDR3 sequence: CATSREESFKGGGETQYF. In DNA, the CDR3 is TGTGCCACCAGCAGGGAGGAAAGTTTCAAAGGGGGTGGGGAGACCCAGTACTTC.

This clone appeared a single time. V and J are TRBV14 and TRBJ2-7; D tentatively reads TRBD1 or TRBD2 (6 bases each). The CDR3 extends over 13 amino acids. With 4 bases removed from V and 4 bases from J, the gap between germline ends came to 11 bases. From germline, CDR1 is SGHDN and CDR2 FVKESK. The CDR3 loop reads CASSRGAKYEQYF. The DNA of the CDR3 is TGTGCCAGCAGCCGGGGGGCCAAATACGAGCAGTACTTC.

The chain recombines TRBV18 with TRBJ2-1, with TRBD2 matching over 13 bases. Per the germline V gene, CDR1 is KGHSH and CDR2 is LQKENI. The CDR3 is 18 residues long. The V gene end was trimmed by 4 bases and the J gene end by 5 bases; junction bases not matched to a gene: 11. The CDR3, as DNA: TGTGCCAGCTCACGTGGGACTAGCGGGGCACAGACGCACAATGAGCAGTTCTTC. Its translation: CASSRGTSGAQTHNEQFF.

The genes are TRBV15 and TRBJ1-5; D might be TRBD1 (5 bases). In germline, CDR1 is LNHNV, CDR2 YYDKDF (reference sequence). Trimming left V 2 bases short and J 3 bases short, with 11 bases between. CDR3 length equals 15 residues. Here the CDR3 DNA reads TGTGCCACCAGCAGACGGGACGGATACAATCAGCCCCAGCATTTT. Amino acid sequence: CATSRRDGYNQPQHF. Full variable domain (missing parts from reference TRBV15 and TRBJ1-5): DAMVIQNPRYQVTQFGKPVTLSCSQTLNHNVMYWYQQKSSQAPKLLFHYYDKDFNNEADTPDNFQSRRPNTSFCFLDIRSPGLGDTAMYLCATSRRDGYNQPQHFGDGTRLSIL.

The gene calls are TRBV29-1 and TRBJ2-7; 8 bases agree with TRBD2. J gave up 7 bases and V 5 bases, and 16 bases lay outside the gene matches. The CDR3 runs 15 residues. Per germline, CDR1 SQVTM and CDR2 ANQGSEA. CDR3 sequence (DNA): TGCAGCGTTTTAAGCGGGGGTCCCCTGACGAGGGAGCAGTACTTC. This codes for CSVLSGGPLTREQYF.

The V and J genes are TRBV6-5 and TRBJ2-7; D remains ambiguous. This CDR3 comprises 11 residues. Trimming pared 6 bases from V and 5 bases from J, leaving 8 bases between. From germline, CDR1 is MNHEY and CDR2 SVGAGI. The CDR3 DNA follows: TGTGCCAGCAGCTCCCGAAACGAGCAGTACTTC. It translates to CASSSRNEQYF.